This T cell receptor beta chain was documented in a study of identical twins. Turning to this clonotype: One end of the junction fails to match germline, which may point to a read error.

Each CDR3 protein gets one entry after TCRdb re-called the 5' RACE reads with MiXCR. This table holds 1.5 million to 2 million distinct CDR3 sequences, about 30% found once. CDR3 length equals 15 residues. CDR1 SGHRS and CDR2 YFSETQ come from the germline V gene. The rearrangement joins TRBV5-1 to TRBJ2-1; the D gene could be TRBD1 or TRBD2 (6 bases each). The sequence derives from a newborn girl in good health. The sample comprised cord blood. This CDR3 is CASKRGGQEINGQFF. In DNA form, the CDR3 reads TGCGCCAGCAAGAGAGGGGGGCAGGAAATCAATGGGCAGTTCTTC.